This TCR beta chain was profiled in a study of Graves' ophthalmopathy and Graves' hyperthyroidism. About the research overall: Peripheral blood sampling occurred at initial diagnosis, before any treatment.

CDR1 and CDR2 (germline): MNHEY, SVGEGT. The CDR3 length is 15 residues. With 2 bases removed from V and 0 bases from J, the gap between germline ends came to 11 bases. General observations from the study: The model predicted progression of ophthalmopathy with a sensitivity of just over 70%, and its specificity was 72.22%. Between ophthalmopathy and stable hyperthyroidism, a 13-signature model drew a separation with 85% to 90% sensitivity and roughly 80% specificity.

This clonotype was seen more than once but under ten times. Antigen specificity is unknown. From RNA, the CDR3 regions of TCR beta chains were amplified and sequenced. An initial RT-PCR round employing HTBI primers preceded a second-round multiplex PCR. TCRdb analysed the multiplex PCR reads with MiXCR anew, one entry per CDR3 protein. Among about 400,000 distinct CDR3 sequences, approximately 16% were seen once, and the ten largest hold around 1.5%. Patients were diagnosed from clinical symptoms, serum thyroxine, TRAb, thyroid ultrasound and orbital computed tomography. The sample consisted of peripheral blood. This sequence joins TRBV6-2 or TRBV6-3 and TRBJ2-7; maybe TRBD2 (6 bases). The clonotype originates from a woman under 30 with Graves' ophthalmopathy. CDR3 DNA: TGTGCCAGCAGTTACCCAGCGGGTCGCTCCTACGAGCAGTACTTC. As protein: CASSYPAGRSYEQYF.